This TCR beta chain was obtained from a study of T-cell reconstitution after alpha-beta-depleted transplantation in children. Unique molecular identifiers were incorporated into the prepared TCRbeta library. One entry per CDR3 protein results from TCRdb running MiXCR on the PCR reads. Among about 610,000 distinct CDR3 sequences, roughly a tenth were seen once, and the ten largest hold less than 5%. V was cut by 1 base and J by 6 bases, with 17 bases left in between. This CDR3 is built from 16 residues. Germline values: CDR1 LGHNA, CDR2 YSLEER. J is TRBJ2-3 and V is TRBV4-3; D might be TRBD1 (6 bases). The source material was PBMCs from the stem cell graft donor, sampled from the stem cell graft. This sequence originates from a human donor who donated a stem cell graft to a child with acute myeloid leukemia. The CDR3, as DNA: TGCGCCAGCAGCCAAGGGACACCTGGGGGCCCGGATACGCAGTATTTT. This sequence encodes CASSQGTPGGPDTQYF.